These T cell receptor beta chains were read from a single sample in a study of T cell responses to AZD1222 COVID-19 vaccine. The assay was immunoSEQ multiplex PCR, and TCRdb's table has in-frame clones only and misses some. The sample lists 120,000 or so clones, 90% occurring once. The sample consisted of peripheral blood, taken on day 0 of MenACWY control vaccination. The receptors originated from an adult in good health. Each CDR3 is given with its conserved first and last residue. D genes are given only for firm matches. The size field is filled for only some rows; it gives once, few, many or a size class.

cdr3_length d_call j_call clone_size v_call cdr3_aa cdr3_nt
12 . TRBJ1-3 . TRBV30 CAWSPDGNTIYF TGTGCCTGGAGTCCGGACGGAAACACCATATATTTT
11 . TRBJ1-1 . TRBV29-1 CSVNGWGEAFF TGCAGCGTAAACGGATGGGGTGAAGCTTTCTTT
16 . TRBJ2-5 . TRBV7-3 CASSLSLGAGEETQYF TGTGCCAGCAGCTTATCGCTGGGGGCAGGAGAAGAGACCCAGTACTTC
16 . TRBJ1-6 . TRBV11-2 CASRSEGGHYNSPLHF TGTGCCAGCAGGAGTGAGGGCGGACATTATAATTCACCCCTCCACTTT
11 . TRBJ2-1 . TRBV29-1 CSVEDWAVQFF TGCAGCGTTGAAGATTGGGCAGTGCAGTTCTTC
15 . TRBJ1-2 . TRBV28 CASSRLGTANGGYTF TGTGCCAGCAGTCGGCTCGGGACGGCTAATGGTGGCTACACCTTC
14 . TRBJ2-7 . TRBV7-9 CASSLRGNMDEQYF TGTGCCAGCAGCTTAAGGGGCAATATGGACGAGCAGTACTTC
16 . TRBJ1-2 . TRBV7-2 CASSLESRGTGYGYTF TGTGCCAGCAGCTTAGAGTCCAGGGGCACGGGCTATGGCTACACCTTC
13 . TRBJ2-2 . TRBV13 CASSLRGSGELFF TGTGCCAGCAGCTTAAGGGGATCAGGGGAGCTGTTTTTT
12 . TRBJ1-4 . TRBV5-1 CASSPHNEKLFF TGCGCCAGCAGCCCTCATAATGAAAAACTGTTTTTT
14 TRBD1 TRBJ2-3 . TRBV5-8 CASSRGQGTDTQYF TGTGCCAGCAGCCGAGGACAGGGGACAGATACGCAGTATTTT
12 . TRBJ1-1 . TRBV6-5 CASSSPRGEAFF TGTGCCAGCAGTTCCCCCAGGGGTGAAGCTTTCTTT
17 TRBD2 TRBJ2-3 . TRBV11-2 CASSLDFRAGDPDTQYF TGTGCCAGCAGCTTAGATTTCAGGGCGGGGGATCCAGATACGCAGTATTTT
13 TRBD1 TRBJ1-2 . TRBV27 CASSPTGSYGYTF TGTGCCAGCAGTCCGACAGGGAGCTATGGCTACACCTTC
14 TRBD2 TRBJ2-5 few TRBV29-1 CSAAGTSGEETQYF TGCAGCGCAGCCGGGACTAGCGGGGAAGAGACCCAGTACTTC
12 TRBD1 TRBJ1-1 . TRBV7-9 CASSRTGDEAFF TGTGCCAGCAGCCGGACAGGGGATGAAGCTTTCTTT
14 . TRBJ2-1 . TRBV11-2 CASSVRGWDNEQFF TGTGCCAGCAGCGTCAGGGGTTGGGACAATGAGCAGTTCTTC
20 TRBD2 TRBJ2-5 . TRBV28 CASSLISLRLAGKGPETQYF TGTGCCAGCAGTTTAATATCCCTTCGACTAGCGGGAAAGGGCCCAGAGACCCAGTACTTC
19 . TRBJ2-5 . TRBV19 CASSTRYLTRNRTQETQYF TGTGCCAGTAGTACCAGGTACTTGACTCGCAATCGAACTCAAGAGACCCAGTACTTC
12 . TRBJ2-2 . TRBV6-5 CASSYYTGELFF TGTGCCAGCAGTTACTACACCGGGGAGCTGTTTTTT
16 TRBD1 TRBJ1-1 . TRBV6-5 CASSYSGGAGNTEAFF TGTGCCAGCAGTTATTCAGGGGGCGCGGGGAACACTGAAGCTTTCTTT
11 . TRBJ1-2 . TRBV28 CASSFIAGYTF TGTGCCAGCAGTTTTATAGCAGGCTACACCTTC
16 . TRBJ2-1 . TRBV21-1 CASTRTSGRVYNEQFF TGTGCCAGCACCAGGACTAGCGGGAGGGTATACAATGAGCAGTTCTTC
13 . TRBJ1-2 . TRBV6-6 CASGEGLMDGYTF TGTGCCAGCGGGGAAGGGTTGATGGACGGCTACACCTTC
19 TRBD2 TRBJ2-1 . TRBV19 CASSIMGLAGGRGYNEQFF TGTGCCAGTAGTATTATGGGACTAGCGGGGGGCCGGGGCTACAATGAGCAGTTCTTC
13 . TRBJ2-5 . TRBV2 CASSRGAKETQYF TGTGCCAGCTCCCGAGGGGCGAAGGAGACCCAGTACTTC
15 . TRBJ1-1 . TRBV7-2 CASSLVVGLNTEAFF TGTGCCAGCAGCTTAGTGGTGGGCCTAAACACTGAAGCTTTCTTT
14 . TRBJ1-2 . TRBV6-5 CASSYSGGGYGYTF TGTGCCAGCAGTTACTCAGGGGGGGGCTATGGCTACACCTTC
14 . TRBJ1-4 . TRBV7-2 CASSLQGENEKLFF TGTGCCAGCAGCTTACAGGGAGAGAATGAAAAACTGTTTTTT
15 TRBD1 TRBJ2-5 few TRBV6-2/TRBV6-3 CASRYRQGSQETQYF TGTGCCAGCAGGTACAGACAGGGGTCACAAGAGACCCAGTACTTC
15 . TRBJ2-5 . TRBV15 CATSRVDKYQETQYF TGTGCCACCAGCAGGGTGGACAAGTACCAAGAGACCCAGTACTTC
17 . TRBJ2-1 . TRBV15 CATSREGGSGLYNEQFF TGTGCCACCAGCAGAGAAGGGGGTTCGGGCCTCTACAATGAGCAGTTCTTC
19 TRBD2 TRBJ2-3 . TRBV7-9 CASSLAPIRASGSGDTQYF TGTGCCAGCAGCTTAGCCCCTATCCGAGCTAGCGGGAGCGGAGATACGCAGTATTTT
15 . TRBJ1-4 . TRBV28 CADPAPGRANEKLFF TGTGCCGACCCAGCCCCGGGGCGGGCTAATGAAAAACTGTTTTTT
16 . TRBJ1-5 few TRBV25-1 CASSPTSGGENQPQHF TGTGCCAGCAGTCCAACGTCGGGGGGAGAAAATCAGCCCCAGCATTTT
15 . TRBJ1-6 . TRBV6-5 CASSFAPLGLNPLHF TGTGCCAGCAGTTTTGCCCCACTGGGTTTGAATCCCCTCCACTTT
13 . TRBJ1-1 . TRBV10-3 CATTRQQNTEAFF TGTGCCACCACTCGACAGCAGAACACTGAAGCTTTCTTT
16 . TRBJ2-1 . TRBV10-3 CAISESITGKVNEQFF TGTGCCATCAGTGAGTCGATTACAGGGAAGGTCAATGAGCAGTTCTTC
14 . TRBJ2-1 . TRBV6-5 CASSRSGVYNEQFF TGTGCCAGCAGTCGGAGCGGAGTTTACAATGAGCAGTTCTTC
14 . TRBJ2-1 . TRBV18 CASSPVGRGNEQFF TGTGCCAGCTCACCCGTAGGAAGGGGTAATGAGCAGTTCTTC
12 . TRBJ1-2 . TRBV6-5 CASSYPGGGYTF TGTGCCAGCAGTTACCCCGGTGGGGGCTACACCTTC
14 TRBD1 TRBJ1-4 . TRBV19 CASSVGTGGEKLFF TGTGCCAGTAGTGTGGGGACAGGGGGCGAAAAACTGTTTTTT
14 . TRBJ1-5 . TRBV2 CASSGQDWHQPQHF TGTGCCAGCAGTGGACAGGACTGGCATCAGCCCCAGCATTTT
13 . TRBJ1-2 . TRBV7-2 CASSSGEGGGYTF TGTGCCAGCAGCTCCGGTGAGGGGGGCGGCTACACCTTC
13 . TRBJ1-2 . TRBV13 CASSLEGNYGYTF TGTGCCAGCAGCTTAGAAGGTAACTATGGCTACACCTTC
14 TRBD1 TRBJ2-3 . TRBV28 CASSGTGGVDTQYF TGTGCCAGCAGCGGGACAGGGGGCGTAGATACGCAGTATTTT
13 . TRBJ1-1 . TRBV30 CAWMRDTNTEAFF TGTGCCTGGATGCGGGATACGAACACTGAAGCTTTCTTT
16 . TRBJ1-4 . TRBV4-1 CASSQDLGAANEKLFF TGCGCCAGCAGCCAAGATCTGGGGGCGGCTAATGAAAAACTGTTTTTT
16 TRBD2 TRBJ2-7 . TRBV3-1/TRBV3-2 CASSRASGGSSYEQYF TGTGCCAGCAGCCGTGCTAGCGGTGGGAGCTCCTACGAGCAGTACTTC
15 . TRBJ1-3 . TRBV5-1 CASSYTGSSGNTIYF TGCGCCAGCAGCTATACAGGGAGCTCTGGAAACACCATATATTTT
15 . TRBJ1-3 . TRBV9 CASSVGDISGNTIYF TGTGCCAGCAGCGTAGGCGATATCTCTGGAAACACCATATATTTT
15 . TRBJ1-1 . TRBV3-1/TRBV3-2 CASSQGPAGNTEAFF TGTGCCAGCAGCCAAGGTCCGGCAGGGAACACTGAAGCTTTCTTT